Listed below are T cell receptor beta chains from one sample, sequenced in a study of blood T cell repertoires in COVID-19. Repertoires were generated with immunoSEQ multiplex PCR, while TCRdb's copy carries only in-frame clones and drops some. Here the sample spans 300,000 to 400,000 clones, around 90% being singletons. What was sequenced was peripheral blood. These receptors were obtained from a woman aged 18 to 35 who had recovered from COVID-19. The CDR3 runs from the conserved cysteine through the conserved F or W. The D gene is left open where the match is weak. The size entry is marked missing in some rows and otherwise reads once, few, many or a size class.

d_gene	v_gene	j_gene	abundance	CDR3aa	CDR3nt
-	TRBV6-2/TRBV6-3	TRBJ2-1	-	CASSRSRNEQFF	TGTGCCAGCAGTCGAAGCCGCAATGAGCAGTTCTTC
-	TRBV4-1	TRBJ1-4	-	CASSQDGSTNEKLFF	TGCGCCAGCAGCCAAGATGGCTCAACTAATGAAAAACTGTTTTTT
-	TRBV6-5	TRBJ1-2	few	CASSYRGGREQRGYTF	TGTGCCAGCAGTTACAGGGGTGGCCGAGAGCAGCGCGGCTACACCTTC
-	TRBV28	TRBJ2-3	few	CASSFRRITTDTQYF	TGTGCCAGCAGCTTCCGGAGAATCACCACAGATACGCAGTATTTT
-	TRBV7-9	TRBJ2-1	once	CASSLGRDNNEQFF	TGTGCCAGCAGCTTAGGGCGGGATAACAATGAGCAGTTCTTC
-	TRBV6-5	TRBJ1-3	-	CASSGGPFSGNTIYF	TGTGCCAGCAGCGGGGGACCGTTCTCTGGAAACACCATATATTTT
TRBD1	TRBV7-9	TRBJ1-1	-	CASSPGTGGDTEAFF	TGTGCCAGCAGCCCCGGGACAGGGGGTGACACTGAAGCTTTCTTT
-	TRBV19	TRBJ2-1	once	CASSTHREGNEQFF	TGTGCCAGTAGTACCCACAGGGAAGGAAATGAGCAGTTCTTC
-	TRBV29-1	TRBJ1-2	-	CSVGLANGYTF	TGCAGCGTTGGATTAGCTAATGGCTACACCTTC
TRBD1	TRBV11-3	TRBJ1-1	-	CASSPRTGWVDTEAFF	TGTGCCAGCAGCCCACGGACAGGGTGGGTGGACACTGAAGCTTTCTTT
TRBD2	TRBV11-2	TRBJ2-1	-	CASSSSSGSSYNEQFF	TGTGCCAGCAGCTCCTCGAGCGGGAGCTCCTACAATGAGCAGTTCTTC
-	TRBV19	TRBJ1-3	-	CASSLGGGGNTIYF	TGTGCCAGTAGTTTAGGGGGAGGAGGAAACACCATATATTTT
TRBD2	TRBV5-5	TRBJ2-1	-	CASSSPLKAGGEQFF	TGTGCCAGCAGCTCCCCGTTGAAAGCGGGAGGTGAGCAGTTCTTC
-	TRBV12-3/TRBV12-4	TRBJ1-1	-	CASSYDRPAEAFF	TGTGCCAGCAGTTACGACAGGCCGGCTGAAGCTTTCTTT
TRBD1	TRBV19	TRBJ2-4	-	CASSPRRQGRLAKNIQYF	TGTGCCAGTAGTCCCCGCCGACAGGGAAGACTAGCCAAAAACATTCAGTACTTC